This paragraph reports one T cell receptor (beta chain). The antigen remains undetermined. Sequencing used immunoSEQ multiplex PCR; TCRdb keeps in-frame clones, though not all of them. Counted here are tens of thousands of clones, approximately 95% occurring once; the ten biggest clones make up approximately 0.22%. V dropped 5 bases and J dropped 1 base, with 26 bases sitting between them. The germline V gene has CDR1 SGHVS and CDR2 FQNEAQ. The CDR3 is made up of 19 amino acids. The source of the sample is a study of graft-versus-host responses after intestinal transplantation. Study background: Recipients were all induced with anti-thymocyte globulin, then given tacrolimus and steroids for 3 to 4 years.

The sequencing used unstimulated CD4+ T cells sorted from spleen or lymph node cells, collected before transplant. The genes are TRBV7-8 and TRBJ2-5; D call uncertain. This receptor was identified in a human donor who was the organ donor for an intestinal transplant. As DNA, the CDR3 is TGTGCCAGCAGCCCTCTTGTTGGCGTCAGACCCTTACTCCAAGAGACCCAGTACTTC. Translating it yields CASSPLVGVRPLLQETQYF.